Listed below are T cell receptor beta chains from one sample, sequenced in a study of blood T cell repertoires in COVID-19. The table came from immunoSEQ multiplex PCR; TCRdb's copy has only in-frame clones and leaves some out. The sample includes 30,000 to 40,000 clones, more than 90% seen only once; the top ten take roughly 12%. The material sequenced was peripheral blood. All receptors come from a human donor in a cohort sampled during active COVID-19. Each CDR3 is given with its conserved first and last residue. D genes are given only for firm matches. A clone size is listed for some rows: how often the clone was seen (once, few, many), or a class if it is expanded.

>TRBJ2-3|NA|NA|TRBV6-2/TRBV6-3
CASSPTTPLETDTQYF
TGTGCCAGCAGTCCCACGACTCCTCTGGAGACAGATACGCAGTATTTT
>TRBJ2-7|NA|TRBD1|TRBV28
CASSLRRDRGPSYEQYF
TGTGCCAGCAGTTTACGCCGGGACAGGGGGCCTTCCTACGAGCAGTACTTC
>TRBJ2-7|NA|TRBD1|TRBV10-3
CAISYGQGAYEQYF
TGTGCCATCAGTTATGGACAGGGGGCCTACGAGCAGTACTTC
>TRBJ2-1|NA|TRBD2|TRBV7-9
CASSPGLAGVVYNEQFF
TGTGCCAGCAGCCCCGGACTAGCGGGAGTAGTATACAATGAGCAGTTCTTC
>TRBJ2-7|NA|TRBD2|TRBV6-5
CASRFGGAYEQYF
TGTGCCAGCCGGTTTGGGGGGGCCTACGAGCAGTACTTC
>TRBJ2-3|NA|NA|TRBV28
CASSSYLRDTQYF
TGTGCCAGCAGTTCATACCTGCGGGATACGCAGTATTTT
>TRBJ1-1|NA|NA|TRBV6-2/TRBV6-3
CASSQWGSRGTEAFF
TGTGCCAGCAGTCAGTGGGGCTCCAGGGGCACTGAAGCTTTCTTT
>TRBJ2-2|NA|TRBD2|TRBV27
CASGRPSGRGASNTGELFF
TGTGCCAGCGGCCGACCTAGCGGGAGGGGGGCCTCGAACACCGGGGAGCTGTTTTTT
>TRBJ1-1|NA|TRBD1|TRBV7-3
CASSLRGDSPNTEAFF
TGTGCCAGCAGCTTAAGGGGGGACAGCCCTAACACTGAAGCTTTCTTT
>TRBJ2-1|once|TRBD2|TRBV28
CASSFVWTSGNNEQFF
TGTGCCAGCAGTTTTGTCTGGACTAGCGGTAACAATGAGCAGTTCTTC
>TRBJ2-4|NA|NA|TRBV30
CAWRARTKNIQYF
TGTGCCTGGAGGGCGAGGACCAAAAACATTCAGTACTTC
>TRBJ2-7|once|NA|TRBV5-4
CASSQTGDPYEQYF
TGTGCCAGCAGCCAGACTGGAGATCCCTACGAGCAGTACTTC
>TRBJ2-1|NA|NA|TRBV21-1
CASSKVREIEQFF
TGTGCCAGCAGCAAAGTTAGGGAGATTGAGCAGTTCTTC
>TRBJ1-6|NA|NA|TRBV6-6
CASRIIVVTYNSPLHF
TGTGCCAGCAGGATTATAGTGGTGACCTATAATTCACCCCTCCACTTT
>TRBJ2-5|NA|TRBD2|TRBV7-9
CASSLGAQAGVQETQYF
TGTGCCAGCAGCTTAGGGGCGCAGGCGGGGGTCCAAGAGACCCAGTACTTC
>TRBJ2-4|NA|NA|TRBV5-5
CASSLTGWVAAKNIQYF
TGTGCCAGCAGCCTCACAGGGTGGGTGGCGGCCAAAAACATTCAGTACTTC
>TRBJ2-5|NA|NA|TRBV13
CASSLVQGPQETQYF
TGTGCCAGCAGCTTAGTTCAGGGCCCCCAAGAGACCCAGTACTTC
>TRBJ2-2|once|NA|TRBV11-3
CASSQRQTGELFF
TGTGCCAGCAGCCAAAGACAGACCGGGGAGCTGTTTTTT
>TRBJ2-5|NA|TRBD2|TRBV7-9
CASSSALAGVAETQYF
TGTGCCAGCAGCTCAGCACTAGCGGGAGTGGCAGAGACCCAGTACTTC
>TRBJ2-5|NA|TRBD1|TRBV7-9
CASSLASGTGGQETQYF
TGTGCCAGCAGCTTGGCCTCCGGGACAGGGGGCCAAGAGACCCAGTACTTC
>TRBJ2-5|NA|NA|TRBV28
CASSLSPRGETQYF
TGTGCCAGCAGTTTAAGTCCGCGGGGAGAGACCCAGTACTTC
>TRBJ2-2|NA|TRBD2|TRBV2
CALVAGADTGELFF
TGTGCCCTAGTGGCGGGAGCTGACACCGGGGAGCTGTTTTTT
>TRBJ1-1|NA|NA|TRBV5-1
CASSLGPSGLHEAFF
TGCGCCAGCAGCCTGGGACCCTCGGGGTTACATGAAGCTTTCTTT
>TRBJ2-2|NA|NA|TRBV6-2/TRBV6-3
CASSYSETRSAGELFF
TGTGCCAGCAGTTACTCTGAGACTAGGTCGGCCGGGGAGCTGTTTTTT
>TRBJ1-6|NA|TRBD1|TRBV18
CASSPGTGDSPLHF
TGTGCCAGCTCACCAGGGACAGGGGATTCACCCCTCCACTTT
>TRBJ1-1|NA|NA|TRBV19
CASSIRGPVLNTEAFF
TGTGCCAGTAGTATTAGGGGCCCGGTCTTGAACACTGAAGCTTTCTTT
>TRBJ1-6|NA|NA|TRBV3-1/TRBV3-2
CASSQHRDNSPLHF
TGTGCCAGCAGCCAGCACAGGGATAATTCACCCCTCCACTTT
>TRBJ2-1|NA|NA|TRBV27
CASTIGGSGNEQFF
TGTGCCAGCACCATTGGGGGGAGCGGTAATGAGCAGTTCTTC
>TRBJ2-7|NA|TRBD1|TRBV2
CASSDGQGGYEQYF
TGTGCCAGCAGTGACGGACAGGGGGGGTACGAGCAGTACTTC
>TRBJ2-1|NA|NA|TRBV5-8
CASSFGPLGHNEQFF
TGTGCCAGCAGCTTTGGGCCGTTGGGGCACAATGAGCAGTTCTTC
>TRBJ1-2|NA|NA|TRBV9
CASSAGGVNGYTF
TGTGCCAGCAGCGCCGGCGGGGTAAATGGCTACACCTTC
>TRBJ2-1|NA|TRBD2|TRBV5-6
CASSSGLAGDSYNEQFF
TGTGCCAGCAGCTCCGGACTAGCTGGCGACTCCTACAATGAGCAGTTCTTC
>TRBJ2-1|NA|NA|TRBV5-6
CASSLQSEQFF
TGTGCCAGCAGCTTACAGAGTGAGCAGTTCTTC
>TRBJ2-2|NA|NA|TRBV5-1
CASSISPGWDTGELFF
TGCGCCAGCTCGATTAGCCCAGGGTGGGACACCGGGGAGCTGTTTTTT
>TRBJ2-1|NA|NA|TRBV18
CASSPGSYNEQFF
TGTGCCAGCTCCCCCGGGAGTTACAATGAGCAGTTCTTC
>TRBJ2-7|NA|NA|TRBV28
CASQTAGFVYEQYF
TGTGCCAGCCAGACAGCCGGCTTTGTCTACGAGCAGTACTTC
>TRBJ1-1|NA|NA|TRBV3-1/TRBV3-2
CASSRGNTEAFF
TGTGCCAGCAGCCGAGGGAACACTGAAGCTTTCTTT
>TRBJ2-3|NA|TRBD2|TRBV4-1
CASRTGTSRTDTQYF
TGCGCCAGCAGAACAGGGACTAGCCGCACAGATACGCAGTATTTT
>TRBJ1-3|few|NA|TRBV5-1
CASSVPRQGRGNTIYF
TGCGCCAGCAGCGTCCCGCGGCAGGGGCGGGGAAACACCATATATTTT
>TRBJ2-3|NA|TRBD2|TRBV7-2
CASSLSGRAIGQYF
TGTGCCAGCAGCTTGAGCGGGAGGGCCATAGGGCAGTATTTT
>TRBJ1-2|NA|TRBD1|TRBV6-2/TRBV6-3
CASSGAHLAGTGAGYTF
TGTGCCAGCAGTGGAGCCCACCTAGCCGGGACAGGGGCTGGCTACACCTTC
>TRBJ2-2|NA|TRBD1|TRBV29-1
CSVEGDRGTGELFF
TGCAGCGTTGAAGGGGACAGGGGCACCGGGGAGCTGTTTTTT
>TRBJ2-1|NA|NA|TRBV19
CASSSPSVYNEQFF
TGTGCCAGTAGTTCGCCTAGCGTATACAATGAGCAGTTCTTC
>TRBJ1-3|NA|TRBD1|TRBV3-1/TRBV3-2
CASSLNRGLGDTIYF
TGTGCCAGCAGCCTAAACAGGGGGCTGGGTGACACCATATATTTT
>TRBJ2-7|NA|TRBD2|TRBV4-1
CASSRLAGVSYEQYF
TGCGCCAGCAGCCGACTAGCGGGAGTCTCCTACGAGCAGTACTTC
>TRBJ2-1|NA|TRBD2|TRBV7-3
CASSTGLAHDEQFF
TGTGCCAGCAGCACAGGACTAGCCCACGATGAGCAGTTCTTC
>TRBJ2-2|NA|NA|TRBV21-1
CASSTLSKLSGELFF
TGTGCCAGCAGCACCCTTAGCAAATTGTCCGGGGAGCTGTTTTTT
>TRBJ1-5|NA|NA|TRBV7-9
CASSQGQYSNQPQHF
TGTGCCAGCAGCCAAGGACAGTATAGCAATCAGCCCCAGCATTTT
>TRBJ2-7|NA|TRBD2|TRBV18
CASSRGTSGSFSYEQYF
TGTGCCAGCTCACGGGGGACTAGCGGGAGTTTCTCCTACGAGCAGTACTTC
>TRBJ2-7|NA|NA|TRBV24-1
CATSDLLGGEQYF
TGTGCCACCAGTGATTTGCTCGGTGGTGAGCAGTACTTC
>TRBJ1-1|NA|NA|TRBV18
CASSPDRENTEAFF
TGTGCCAGCTCACCCGATCGGGAGAACACTGAAGCTTTCTTT
>TRBJ2-5|NA|TRBD2|TRBV28
CASSFQRGEETQYF
TGTGCCAGCAGTTTCCAGCGGGGAGAAGAGACCCAGTACTTC
>TRBJ1-1|NA|NA|TRBV11-2
CASSFARDTEAFF
TGTGCCAGCAGCTTTGCGCGGGACACTGAAGCTTTCTTT
>TRBJ2-5|few|NA|TRBV4-1
CASSQEYEGGGVQETQYF
TGCGCCAGCAGCCAAGAGTACGAGGGAGGGGGGGTCCAAGAGACCCAGTACTTC